Listed here is a single T cell receptor beta chain. Clones were sequenced by immunoSEQ multiplex PCR, and TCRdb holds only the in-frame ones, with some missing. This sample yields some 47,000 clones, of which about 88% are seen a single time; roughly 10% belongs to the top ten. This specimen belongs to a study of CD4+ T cells in melanoma. CDR1 and CDR2 (germline): MNHEY, SMNVEV (reference sequence). Germline trimming cut 6 bases from V and 4 bases from J; bases unmatched to any gene: 4. The CDR3 consists of 13 residues. The genes are TRBV27 and TRBJ1-1, with 8 bases aligning to TRBD1. The source is a human donor with melanoma. The sample was peripheral blood. The CDR3 DNA follows: TGTGCCAGCAGACTAGGACAGGGCACTGAAGCTTTCTTT. As protein: CASRLGQGTEAFF.